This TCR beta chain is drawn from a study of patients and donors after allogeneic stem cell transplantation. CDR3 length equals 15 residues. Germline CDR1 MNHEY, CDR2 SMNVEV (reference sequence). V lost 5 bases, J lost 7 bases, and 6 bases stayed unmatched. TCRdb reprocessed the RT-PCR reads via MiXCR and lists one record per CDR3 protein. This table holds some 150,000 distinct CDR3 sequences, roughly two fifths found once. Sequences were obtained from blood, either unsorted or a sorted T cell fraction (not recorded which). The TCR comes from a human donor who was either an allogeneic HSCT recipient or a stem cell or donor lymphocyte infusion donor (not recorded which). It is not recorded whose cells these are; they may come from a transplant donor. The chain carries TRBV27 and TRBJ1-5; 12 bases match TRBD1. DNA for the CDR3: TGTGCCAGCAGTCCGGGGACAGGGGGCAGGCAGCCCCAGCATTTT. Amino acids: CASSPGTGGRQPQHF.